The 9 T cell receptor beta chains below were found in one sample sequenced in a study of tumor and adjacent non-tumor tissue in lung cancer. Three rounds of nested PCR, following a modified ARM-PCR protocol, produced the TCRbeta library. TCRdb re-called the multiplex PCR reads with MiXCR, one entry per CDR3 protein. The table includes about 90,000 distinct CDR3 sequences, about 66% detected once. This sample's RNA came from whole unsorted tissue. Sequenced sample: lung tumor tissue. The receptors derive from a man aged 70 or older with non-small cell lung cancer.

Regarding this clonotype: A read error is possible here, since a much larger clone lies one base away. This is likely a read error, given that the CDR3 carries no conserved phenylalanine or tryptophan at its end. This chain uses TRBV29-1 with TRBJ1-6; 7 bases fit TRBD1. The trim removed 6 bases at V and 8 bases at J, leaving 7 bases unmatched. The germline CDR1 and CDR2 sequences are SQVTM and ANQGSEA. The CDR3 is made up of 13 amino acids. The CDR3 region is CSVGDSSHSPLHS. The CDR3 region has the DNA TGCAGCGTGGGGGACAGTTCGCATTCACCCCTCCACTCT.

This rearrangement joins TRBV6-5 to TRBJ2-3, with a weak D call TRBD2 (6 bases). This CDR3 has 15 residues. Germline CDR1 is MNHEY and CDR2 is SVGAGI. V dropped 6 bases and J dropped 7 bases, with 20 bases sitting between them. In DNA, the CDR3 is TGTGCCAGCAGGTCACTATCGGGAGAGACATATACGCAGTATTTT. Protein: CASRSLSGETYTQYF.

This clonotype turned up a few times. A clone one base away is much larger, so this may be a read error. The V call is TRBV12-3 or TRBV12-4, the J call TRBJ1-5, with a possible D match to TRBD1 (5 bases). The CDR3 has 16 amino acids. Trimming stripped 7 bases from V and 3 bases from J, with 19 bases between. The CDR3 region is CASKALSGGVNQPQHF. CDR3 DNA: TGTGCCAGCAAGGCACTTTCGGGGGGGGTCAATCAGCCCCAGCATTTT.

This chain joins TRBV29-1 and TRBJ2-5; tentatively, D is TRBD2 (6 bases). Germline V gene lookup returns CDR1 SQVTM and CDR2 ANQGSEA. The germline V and J ends were trimmed by 7 bases and 10 bases, with 19 bases remaining between them. There are 12 residues in the CDR3. CDR3 in DNA: TGCAGCGGCGGGATTCCTGATCGGATCCAGTACTTC. Residues: CSGGIPDRIQYF.

This clonotype was found many times. This chain uses TRBV6-5 with TRBJ1-1, with unresolved D. CDR3 size: 14 residues. V lost 0 bases and J lost 2, with 7 bases in between. Germline lookup yields CDR1 MNHEY and CDR2 SVGAGI. CDR3 in amino acids: CASSYSMRNTEAFF. The CDR3 region has the DNA TGTGCCAGCAGTTACTCGATGAGAAACACTGAAGCTTTCTTT.

The gene calls are TRBV11-2 and TRBJ1-1, with a weak D call TRBD1 (6 bases). The germline gives CDR1 SGHAT, CDR2 FQNNGV. The CDR3 is made up of 14 amino acids. The CDR3 bases are TGTGTCAGGAGCTCCCAGGGGAGTGCGACTGAAGCTTTCTTT. Translating gives CVRSSQGSATEAFF.

Comments on this clonotype: The junction differs from germline at one of its ends, possibly a read error. The chain recombines TRBV16 with TRBJ1-2, with TRBD1 as a possible D gene (6 bases). The V gene's germline CDR1 is KGHSY and CDR2 FQNENV. This CDR3 has 17 residues. Here the CDR3 reads CVSSQSAGGALLYGYTF. CDR3 DNA: TGTGTCAGCAGCCAATCGGCGGGGGGGGCACTTCTCTATGGTTACACCTTC.

In this sample, this clonotype turned up a few times. The J gene is TRBJ1-4, the V gene TRBV11-2, with a weak D call TRBD1 (5 bases). This CDR3 spans 15 amino acids. Trimming removed 5 bases at V and 7 bases at J, with 17 bases between. Germline V CDR1 and CDR2: SGHAT, FQNNGV. The CDR3 DNA sequence: TGTGCCAGCAGCCCGGGGCCGGGAGTTGGTGAAAAACTGTTTTTT. The encoded protein is CASSPGPGVGEKLFF. The variable domain in full, with the rest retrieved from reference TRBV11-2 and TRBJ1-4, is EAGVAQSPRYKIIEKRQSVAFWCNPISGHATLYWYQQILGQGPKLLIQFQNNGVVDDSQLPKDRFSAERLKGVDSTLKIQPAKLEDSAVYLCASSPGPGVGEKLFFGSGTQLSVL.

This clonotype was seen only a few times. CDR3 DNA sequence: TGTGCCAGCAGTGAAGACTATCTACGGACCGAGCAGTACTTC. This sequence encodes CASSEDYLRTEQYF. The rearrangement joins TRBV2 to TRBJ2-7; no clear D. This CDR3 is built from 14 residues. CDR1 SNHLY and CDR2 FYNNEI come from the germline V gene. V was pared by 1 base and J by 6 bases, with 13 bases between.